This T cell receptor beta chain was retrieved from a study of T cells in Graves' hyperthyroidism and ophthalmopathy. Study at large: Peripheral blood was obtained at initial diagnosis, preceding any treatment. Study-wide results and limits: Ophthalmopathy was told apart from stable hyperthyroidism by a 13 V-J model. The blood repertoire included most of the expanded thyroid clonotypes above 0.001.

Germline V gene sequence: CDR1 DFQATT, CDR2 SNEGSKA (reference sequence). The CDR3 extends over 15 amino acids. Trimming shortened V by 2 bases and J by 1 base, and 14 bases separated the two germline ends. There were TCR beta CDR3 regions amplified from RNA transcripts. When the TCR CDR3 underwent first-round RT-PCR, the HTBI primer set was used. From the multiplex PCR reads, TCRdb called clonotypes with MiXCR, one entry per CDR3 protein. Counted here are approximately 530,000 distinct CDR3 sequences, over 15% occurring once; the ten biggest clones make up under 20%. Regarding this clonotype: Its target is not known.

The sequencing sample was made of blood. The gene calls are TRBV20-1 and TRBJ1-1; tentatively, D is TRBD1 (5 bases). This sequence originates from a woman under 30 with Graves' hyperthyroidism. CDR3 residues: CSARSRQRENTEAFF. The CDR3 coding sequence is TGCAGTGCTAGATCCAGACAGAGAGAGAACACTGAAGCTTTCTTT.